These 25 T cell receptor beta chains were all obtained from the same sample, sequenced in a study of shared clonotypes between healthy human individuals. Assay: immunoSEQ multiplex PCR; the TCRdb copy retains only in-frame clones and omits some. The sample shows roughly 2.2 million clones, about nine tenths of them seen only once. Sequences were obtained from naive CD4+ T cells from PBMCs. Noted subset: CD45RA+ positively selected. These receptors were taken from a man aged 18 to 29 in good health. Some clones in this sample may be carry-over from other donors' samples.

The V gene is TRBV2, the J gene TRBJ2-5; TRBD1 matches 10 bases. This CDR3 is 15 amino acids long. V shed 6 bases and J 1 base; nucleotides not matched to a gene: 5. CDR1 and CDR2 from the germline V gene are SNHLY and FYNNEI. CDR3 protein: CASRLTGGTQETQYF. CDR3 coding DNA: TGTGCCAGCAGGCTGACAGGGGGCACCCAAGAGACCCAGTACTTC.

The genes are TRBV7-9 and TRBJ2-3; 15 bases agree with TRBD2. From germline, CDR1 is SEHNR and CDR2 FQNEAQ (reference sequence). The V gene end was trimmed by 8 bases and the J gene end by 5 bases; junction bases not matched to a gene: 14. The CDR3 is made up of 18 amino acids. Here the CDR3 DNA reads TGTGCCAGCGCGTTCCCCGGGACTAGCGGGAGGAGGGGAGATACGCAGTATTTT. It yields the protein CASAFPGTSGRRGDTQYF.

The rearrangement joins TRBV6-5 to TRBJ2-1, with 11 bases aligning to TRBD2. Looked up from germline, CDR1 is MNHEY and CDR2 is SVGAGI. Losses at the gene ends were 2 bases for V and 5 bases for J; bases not matched to a gene: 2. This CDR3 is 15 amino acids long. CDR3 coding DNA: TGTGCCAGCAGTTACGGGACTAGCGGAGACAATGAGCAGTTCTTC. Translation: CASSYGTSGDNEQFF.

The V gene is TRBV9, the J gene TRBJ2-1; D assignment may be TRBD1 or TRBD2 (5 bases each). Germline loops: CDR1 SGDLS, CDR2 YYNGEE. The CDR3 loop spans 21 amino acids. V shed 0 bases and J shed 3 bases, with 28 bases lying between them. The CDR3 DNA sequence: TGTGCCAGCAGCGTAGGAGAGGGACCCGGAAGGGGTCCCAGCTACTACAATGAGCAGTTCTTC. Translating it yields CASSVGEGPGRGPSYYNEQFF.

The chain has TRBV18 and TRBJ1-1, with D uncertain. Between the trimmed V and J ends, which lost 5 bases and 4 bases, there was a span of 17 bases. CDR3 length equals 15 residues. CDR1 and CDR2 (germline): KGHSH, LQKENI. The CDR3 reads CASSKNPLGSTEAFF. The CDR3 DNA is TGTGCCAGCTCAAAAAATCCGCTAGGGAGCACTGAAGCTTTCTTT. The complete variable domain, with remaining parts taken from reference TRBV18 and TRBJ1-1, reads NAGVMQNPRHLVRRRGQEARLRCSPMKGHSHVYWYRQLPEEGLKFMVYLQKENIIDESGMPKERFSAEFPKEGPSILRIQQVVRGDSAAYFCASSKNPLGSTEAFFGQGTRLTVV.

The chain recombines TRBV11-2 with TRBJ1-2, with D possibly TRBD1 on 6 matching bases. Germline-derived CDR1 and CDR2 are SGHAT and FQNNGV. The CDR3 spans 14 residues. V was cut by 2 bases and J by 3 bases, with 10 bases left in between. This CDR3 is CASSLSGVYYGYTF. CDR3 nucleotides: TGTGCCAGCAGCTTATCAGGGGTCTACTATGGCTACACCTTC.

In its sample, this clone was seen once. V usage is TRBV5-1 and J usage is TRBJ2-7; D is perhaps TRBD1 (6 bases). V lost 3 bases and J 0 bases, leaving 10 bases between the germline ends. The CDR3 totals 14 residues. Germline V gives CDR1 SGHRS, CDR2 YFSETQ. The CDR3 protein is CASSSGRGSYEQYF. In DNA, the CDR3 is TGCGCCAGCAGCTCCGGCAGGGGCTCCTACGAGCAGTACTTC.

The V gene is TRBV5-5, the J gene TRBJ1-1, with unresolved D. CDR1 and CDR2 (germline): SGHKS, YYEKEE (reference sequence). CDR3 length: 12 residues. Trimming took off 3 bases at V and 2 bases at J, with 5 bases between the two ends. The CDR3 spells CASSSTNTEAFF. The CDR3 DNA follows: TGTGCCAGCAGCTCGACCAACACTGAAGCTTTCTTT.

This clone was seen only once. The V and J genes are TRBV5-1 and TRBJ2-1; TRBD2 matches 10 bases. The V gene's germline CDR1 is SGHRS and CDR2 YFSETQ. V shed 1 base, J shed 5 bases, and the junction held 6 bases outside the gene matches. This CDR3 is 16 amino acids long. The CDR3 bases are TGCGCCAGCAGCTTGCCTACTAGCGGGGTGAACAATGAGCAGTTCTTC. This gives the protein CASSLPTSGVNNEQFF. Full variable domain (outside the CDR3, taken from reference TRBV5-1 and TRBJ2-1): KAGVTQTPRYLIKTRGQQVTLSCSPISGHRSVSWYQQTPGQGLQFLFEYFSETQRNKGNFPGRFSGRQFSNSRSEMNVSTLELGDSALYLCASSLPTSGVNNEQFFGPGTRLTVL.

The chain employs TRBV5-1 and TRBJ2-7, with D perhaps given as TRBD1 or TRBD2 (5 bases each). The V gene's germline CDR1 is SGHRS and CDR2 YFSETQ. This CDR3 is 18 amino acids long. V shed 0 bases and J shed 2 bases, with 21 bases lying between them. CDR3 residues: CASSLGLNAVRGTYEQYF. CDR3 in DNA: TGCGCCAGCAGCTTGGGGCTCAATGCCGTGAGGGGAACCTACGAGCAGTACTTC.

This chain joins TRBV10-3 and TRBJ2-7; possible D gene TRBD1, 6 bases. Germline V gene sequence: CDR1 ENHRY, CDR2 SYGVKD. The CDR3 totals 15 residues. V was trimmed by 3 bases and J by 3 bases, leaving 15 bases between them. CDR3 nucleotides: TGTGCCATCAGTGATGGGTCAGGGGATCGCTACGAGCAGTACTTC. As protein: CAISDGSGDRYEQYF.

The chain's CDR3 is CASSLNGAPSGNTIYF. In nucleotides, the CDR3 is TGCGCCAGCAGCTTGAACGGGGCTCCCTCTGGAAACACCATATATTTT. The gene calls are TRBV5-1 and TRBJ1-3, with a possible D match to TRBD1 (5 bases). In germline, CDR1 is SGHRS, CDR2 YFSETQ. With 1 base removed from V and 0 bases from J, the gap between germline ends came to 11 bases. This CDR3 comprises 16 residues.

This clone appeared once. A read error may account for a junction end that differs from germline. The gene calls are TRBV2 and TRBJ2-5; no clear D. The germline V gene encodes CDR1 SNHLY and CDR2 FYNNEI. This CDR3 has 13 amino acids. Written as DNA, the CDR3 is TGTGCCAGCAGTGCACCGAACCAGGAGACCCAGTACTTC. Protein product: CASSAPNQETQYF.

V is TRBV6-5 and J is TRBJ2-1; TRBD1 might be the D (5 bases). The CDR3 runs to 15 residues. Germline CDR1 MNHEY, CDR2 SVGAGI. The V gene lost 5 bases and the J gene lost 1 base, with 12 bases spanning the gap. The CDR3 region has the DNA TGTGCCAGCAGTAACCTCCGACAGTCCTACAATGAGCAGTTCTTC. It yields the protein CASSNLRQSYNEQFF.

The chain carries TRBV6-4 and TRBJ2-7; perhaps TRBD1 as D (6 bases). This CDR3 has 19 amino acids. Trimming removed 6 bases from V and 3 bases from J, with 30 bases in between. Germline CDR1 and CDR2: MRHNA and SNTAGT. CDR3 sequence: CASSHRAGITAPGHYEQYF. CDR3 nucleotides: TGTGCCAGCAGCCACAGGGCAGGGATCACTGCTCCGGGTCACTACGAGCAGTACTTC.

CDR3 region: CASSLVVGNEQYF. CDR3 coding DNA: TGCGCCAGCAGCTTGGTCGTGGGTAACGAGCAGTACTTC. This chain joins TRBV5-1 and TRBJ2-7; D is undetermined. The V gene's germline CDR1 is SGHRS and CDR2 YFSETQ. The CDR3 consists of 13 residues. V was trimmed by 0 bases and J by 5 bases, leaving 9 bases between them.

The genes are TRBV2 and TRBJ1-2; the match to TRBD1 covers 7 bases. With V trimmed by 6 bases and J by 2 bases, 6 bases remained unmatched. Germline values: CDR1 SNHLY, CDR2 FYNNEI. CDR3 length equals 14 residues. Here the CDR3 DNA reads TGTGCCAGCAGGTTTACAGGGGCCAACTATGGCTACACCTTC. Its translation: CASRFTGANYGYTF.

V and J are TRBV2 and TRBJ2-3; possible D gene TRBD2, 5 bases. Germline-derived CDR1 and CDR2 are SNHLY and FYNNEI. V was trimmed by 8 bases and J by 0 bases, leaving 12 bases between them. The CDR3 has 14 amino acids. CDR3 loop: CASPTSTSTDTQYF. DNA of the CDR3: TGTGCCAGCCCAACTAGTACTAGCACAGATACGCAGTATTTT.

The V call is TRBV15, the J call TRBJ2-3; TRBD2 aligns across 16 bases. V gave up 5 bases and J gave up 4 bases; unmatched junction bases: 3. Germline V gene data show CDR1 as LNHNV and CDR2 as YYDKDF (reference sequence). This CDR3 is built from 16 residues. Here the CDR3 DNA reads TGTGCCACCAGCGGGGGACTAGCGGGAGGGGCAGATACGCAGTATTTT. Its protein is CATSGGLAGGADTQYF.

The gene calls are TRBV28 and TRBJ1-1; D remains unclear. V lost 6 bases and J lost 0, with 17 bases in between. The CDR3 length is 16 residues. Germline lookup yields CDR1 MDHEN and CDR2 SYDVKM. CDR3 region: CASSPVLGPMNTEAFF. DNA of the CDR3: TGTGCCAGCAGCCCTGTTCTAGGACCCATGAACACTGAAGCTTTCTTT.

In regard to this clone: Additional DNA sequences in this sample encode the identical CDR3. This sequence joins TRBV28 and TRBJ2-2; 7 nucleotides line up with TRBD1. J was trimmed by 6 bases and V by 5 bases; bases with no gene match: 15. The length of the CDR3 is 17 residues. Germline CDR1 and CDR2: MDHEN and SYDVKM. The CDR3 nucleotides read TGTGCCAGCAGTACTACGATGCCCCCGACAGGGTCCGGGGAGCTGTTTTTT. Its protein product is CASSTTMPPTGSGELFF.

Concerning this clone: Additional DNA sequences in this sample encode the identical CDR3. The V call is TRBV28, the J call TRBJ2-3; 10 bases align to TRBD2. The CDR3 has 15 residues. Trimming removed 5 bases from V and 1 base from J; junction bases left unmatched: 3. Germline-derived CDR1 and CDR2 are MDHEN and SYDVKM. CDR3 bases: TGTGCCAGCAGTCCAAGCGGGAGGGGCACAGATACGCAGTATTTT. It translates to CASSPSGRGTDTQYF.

Turning to this clone: The same CDR3 also results from other DNA sequences found in this sample. V usage is TRBV6-6 and J usage is TRBJ2-7; D is perhaps TRBD1 (6 bases). V was clipped by 0 bases and J by 4 bases, with 10 bases between them. There are 14 residues in the CDR3. In germline, CDR1 is MNHNY, CDR2 SVGAGI (reference sequence). The CDR3 reads CASSYSRGSYEQYF. The CDR3 coding sequence is TGTGCCAGCAGTTACTCGAGGGGGAGTTACGAGCAGTACTTC.

About this clone itself: The same CDR3 arises from other DNA sequences in this sample as well. The chain employs TRBV18 and TRBJ1-5, with D perhaps matching TRBD1 (6 bases). The V gene's germline CDR1 is KGHSH and CDR2 LQKENI. The CDR3 runs to 14 residues. Trimming cost V 4 bases and J 3 bases, with 10 bases left between them. The CDR3 DNA follows: TGTGCCAGCTCACTAGGACAGTACAATCAGCCCCAGCATTTT. It is translated as CASSLGQYNQPQHF.

CDR3 in amino acids: CASSARTSGSGELFF. The CDR3 DNA is TGTGCCAGCAGTGCTAGGACTAGCGGGAGCGGGGAGCTGTTTTTT. This chain links TRBV6-1 with TRBJ2-2; 13 bases are a match to TRBD2. This CDR3 contains 15 residues. With V trimmed by 4 bases and J by 7 bases, 3 bases remained unmatched. The V gene's germline CDR1 is MNHNS and CDR2 SASEGT.